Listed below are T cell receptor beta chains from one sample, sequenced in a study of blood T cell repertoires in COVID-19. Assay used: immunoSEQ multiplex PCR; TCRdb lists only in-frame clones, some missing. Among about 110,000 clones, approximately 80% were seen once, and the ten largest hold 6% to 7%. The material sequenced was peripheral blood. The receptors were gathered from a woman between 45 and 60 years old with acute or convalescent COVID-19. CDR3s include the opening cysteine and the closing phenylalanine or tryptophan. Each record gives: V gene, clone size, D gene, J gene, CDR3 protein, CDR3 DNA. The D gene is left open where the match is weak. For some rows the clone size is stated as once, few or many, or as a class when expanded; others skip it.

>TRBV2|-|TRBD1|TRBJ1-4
CASRLRGTGEKLFF
TGTGCCAGCAGGCTCAGGGGGACGGGTGAAAAACTGTTTTTT
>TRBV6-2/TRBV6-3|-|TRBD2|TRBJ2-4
CASSYSRTSLAKNIQYF
TGTGCCAGCAGTTACTCTAGGACTAGCCTAGCCAAAAACATTCAGTACTTC
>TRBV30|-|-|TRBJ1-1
CAWRSTDNTEAFF
TGTGCCTGGAGATCGACAGATAACACTGAAGCTTTCTTT
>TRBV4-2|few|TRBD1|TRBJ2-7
CASSRSGQPYEQYF
TGTGCCAGCAGCCGCTCGGGACAGCCCTACGAGCAGTACTTC
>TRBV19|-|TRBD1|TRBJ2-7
CASRDGQGASEQYF
TGTGCCAGTAGGGACGGACAGGGGGCCTCCGAGCAGTACTTC
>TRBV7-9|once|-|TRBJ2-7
CASTGISSYEQYF
TGTGCCAGTACAGGGATTAGCTCCTACGAGCAGTACTTC
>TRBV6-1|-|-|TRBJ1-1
CASSEDHVNTEAFF
TGTGCCAGCAGTGAAGATCATGTGAACACTGAAGCTTTCTTT
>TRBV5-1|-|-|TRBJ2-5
CASSLEPMRAKTQYF
TGCGCCAGCAGCTTGGAACCGATGAGGGCAAAGACCCAGTACTTC
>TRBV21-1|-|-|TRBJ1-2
CASSKDLRERGDGYTF
TGTGCCAGCAGCAAAGACCTTCGGGAGCGGGGGGATGGCTACACCTTC
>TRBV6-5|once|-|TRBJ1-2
CASSYSRQDGYTF
TGTGCCAGCAGTTACTCGAGACAGGATGGCTACACCTTC